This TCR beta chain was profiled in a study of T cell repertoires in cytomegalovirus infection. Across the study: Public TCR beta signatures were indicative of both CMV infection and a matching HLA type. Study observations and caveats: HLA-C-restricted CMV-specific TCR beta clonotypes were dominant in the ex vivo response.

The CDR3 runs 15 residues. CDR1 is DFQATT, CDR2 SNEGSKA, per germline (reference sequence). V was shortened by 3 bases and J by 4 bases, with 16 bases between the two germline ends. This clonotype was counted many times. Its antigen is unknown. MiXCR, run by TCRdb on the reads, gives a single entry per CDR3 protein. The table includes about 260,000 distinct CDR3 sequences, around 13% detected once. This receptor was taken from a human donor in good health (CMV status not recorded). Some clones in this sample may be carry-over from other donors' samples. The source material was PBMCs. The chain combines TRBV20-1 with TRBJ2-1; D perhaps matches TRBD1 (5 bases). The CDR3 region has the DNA TGCAGTGCTAGGACAGCGCCCGGACCATACAATGAGCAGTTCTTC. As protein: CSARTAPGPYNEQFF.